This TCR beta chain was sequenced in a study of CXCR3-negative and CXCR3-positive naive CD8 T cells. Findings and caveats of the study: TRB CDR3s of CXCR3-positive naive cells were more hydrophobic than those of CXCR3-negative naive cells. Naive CXCR3-negative and CXCR3-positive cells had similar TRBV-TRBJ usage; memory differed.

Comment on this clonotype: Its antigen is undetermined.

CDR1 and CDR2 from the germline V gene are SEHNR and FQNEAQ (reference sequence). This CDR3 is built from 17 residues. Preparation of TRB cDNA libraries relied on 5' RACE carrying UMI labels. One entry per CDR3 protein, without DNA, is what TCRdb gives after re-calling the 5' RACE reads. Its listing shows 100,000 to 150,000 distinct CDR3 sequences. Subsets of CD8+ T cells were each sorted in triplicate at hundreds of thousands of cells apiece. Cells classed as naive CD8+ T cells were CD45RO-CCR7+CD27+CD95-. The rearrangement joins TRBV7-9 to TRBJ2-3; TCRdb designates TRBD2, a call that cannot be tested without DNA. This TCR was sampled from a human donor in good health. Some clones in this sample may be carry-over from other donors' samples. Material: naive CXCR3- CD8+ T cells from blood. Subset defined: CD45RO-CCR7+CD27+CD95- naive CD8+ T cells lacking CXCR3 (TNR3-). CDR3 sequence: CASSPGSGIPLWDTQYF. The full variable domain, completed using reference TRBV7-9 and TRBJ2-3, is DTGVSQNPRHKITKRGQNVTFRCDPISEHNRLYWYRQTLGQGPEFLTYFQNEAQLEKSRLLSDRFSAERPKGSFSTLEIQRTEQGDSAMYLCASSPGSGIPLWDTQYFGPGTRLTVL.